What follows are 6 T cell receptor beta chains derived from one specimen sequenced in a study of blood T cell repertoires in COVID-19. Generated by immunoSEQ multiplex PCR, the TCRdb table keeps only in-frame clones and is missing some. The sample shows 110,000 to 150,000 clones, 86% of them seen only once. The sample comprised PBMCs or T cells enriched from blood (not recorded which). These receptors all stem from a man in his fifties who had recovered from COVID-19.

CDR3 bases: TGTGCCAGCTCACCCGCCAGCAGGAGCACAGATACGCAGTATTTT. Translation gives CASSPASRSTDTQYF. V usage is TRBV18 and J usage is TRBJ2-3; D is uncertain. V was pared by 3 bases and J by 0 bases, with 10 bases between. Germline-derived CDR1 and CDR2 are KGHSH and LQKENI. This CDR3 comprises 15 residues.

The J gene is TRBJ1-1, the V gene TRBV7-9; 9 bases map to TRBD1. Germline loops: CDR1 SEHNR, CDR2 FQNEAQ (reference sequence). V shed 2 bases and J 5 bases; nucleotides not matched to a gene: 3. This CDR3 is built from 14 residues. The CDR3 region has the DNA TGTGCCAGCAGCTTAAGACAGGGGGGGACTGAAGCTTTCTTT. Amino acid sequence: CASSLRQGGTEAFF.

The chain joins TRBV7-9 to TRBJ1-3, with D tentatively TRBD1 (5 bases). The CDR3 consists of 15 residues. Germline V gives CDR1 SEHNR, CDR2 FQNEAQ (reference sequence). V lost 5 bases to trimming and J lost 0 bases, with 11 bases between them. The CDR3 nucleotides read TGTGCCAGCAGCAGCCTAGGGGTCTCTGGAAACACCATATATTTT. Protein sequence: CASSSLGVSGNTIYF.

V usage is TRBV5-5 and J usage is TRBJ1-2; no firm D call. This CDR3 is 15 amino acids long. CDR1 is SGHKS, CDR2 YYEKEE, per germline (reference sequence). The V gene lost 0 bases and the J gene lost 1 base, with 10 bases spanning the gap. The CDR3 reads CASSLVPGGNYGYTF. CDR3 DNA sequence: TGTGCCAGCAGCTTGGTGCCAGGAGGTAACTATGGCTACACCTTC.

This sequence joins TRBV30 and TRBJ2-2; TRBD1 might be the D (5 bases). Trimming pared 1 base from V and 7 bases from J, leaving 10 bases between. CDR1 and CDR2 (germline): GTSNPN, SVGIG (reference sequence). The CDR3 loop spans 13 amino acids. CDR3 nucleotides: TGTGCCTGGAGTGGCCAGGGCGTCGGGGAGCTGTTTTTT. Amino acids: CAWSGQGVGELFF.

V and J are TRBV6-2 or TRBV6-3 and TRBJ2-7; 12 bases agree with TRBD1. There are 14 residues in the CDR3. V was pared by 5 bases and J by 5 bases, with 4 bases of the junction left unmatched. In germline, CDR1 is MNHEY, CDR2 SVGEGT. Here the CDR3 reads CASSRDRGLDEQYF. The CDR3 DNA reads TGTGCCAGCAGTCGGGACAGGGGGCTCGACGAGCAGTACTTC.